This TCR beta chain comes out of a study of T cells after yellow fever vaccination. Template switching by 5'RACE produced TCR cDNA, adding a universal primer site and UMIs. TCRdb independently ran MiXCR on the 5' RACE reads; one entry per CDR3 protein. The repertoire holds under 550,000 distinct CDR3 sequences, with just over 20% as singletons. This CDR3 is built from 17 residues. Between the trimmed V and J ends, which lost 1 base and 3 bases, there was a span of 18 bases. CDR1 MGHRA and CDR2 YSYEKL come from the germline V gene. Findings and limits, study-wide: Re-detected after boosting: most primary clones, 96% of CD4 and about 85% of CD8. Weaker, the secondary response had a peak occurring faster, on day 5 versus 15.

In its sample, this clonotype was seen a few times. Its antigen is as yet unknown. The sample consisted of PBMCs, taken about 21 days after the first yellow fever vaccination. The origin of this receptor is a man between 18 and 35 years old who received the YFV17D yellow fever vaccine. The V call is TRBV4-1, the J call TRBJ2-5; D is perhaps TRBD1 (5 bases). CDR3 residues: CASSQGPSGALKETQYF. CDR3 bases: TGCGCCAGCAGCCAAGGGCCGAGTGGGGCTTTAAAAGAGACCCAGTACTTC.